The 28 T cell receptor beta chains given below trace back to one sample, sequenced in a study of graft-versus-host responses after intestinal transplantation. The assay was immunoSEQ multiplex PCR, and TCRdb's table has in-frame clones only and misses some. The repertoire holds over 8,000 clones, under 35% seen once, with about 5.8% in the top ten. Source: alloreactive CD4+ T cells from a mixed lymphocyte reaction culture, taken before transplantation. Regarding subset: CFSE-low proliferating T cells sorted from roughly 6-day pre-transplant mixed lymphocyte reaction (GvH or HvG direction). Receptors were obtained from a human patient who was an organ donor for intestinal transplantation.

The table lists this clone with a few counts. The rearrangement joins TRBV6-5 to TRBJ2-5; 11 nucleotides align to TRBD1. The DNA end is more similar to TRBJ2-7, so the J call may be wrong. Germline lookup yields CDR1 MNHEY and CDR2 SVGAGI. The CDR3 totals 14 residues. CDR3 in amino acids: CASSHGTGGYEQYF. CDR3 nucleotides: TGTGCCAGCAGTCACGGGACAGGGGGCTACGAGCAGTACTTC.

In its sample, this clone was seen a few times. The chain employs TRBV5-1 and TRBJ2-1, with 10 bases fitting TRBD2. V lost 4 bases to trimming and J lost 4 bases; unmatched junction nucleotides: 11. CDR1 and CDR2 (germline): SGHRS, YFSETQ. The CDR3 spans 17 residues. This chain's CDR3 is CASSLISISGGYNEQFF. The DNA of the CDR3 is TGCGCCAGCAGCCTAATATCGATTAGCGGGGGGTACAATGAGCAGTTCTTC.

This clone showed up just a few times. The chain combines TRBV2 with TRBJ1-2; a weak D match, TRBD1 (6 bases). With 4 bases removed from V and 6 bases from J, the gap between germline ends came to 15 bases. Germline lookup yields CDR1 SNHLY and CDR2 FYNNEI. CDR3 length: 14 residues. The CDR3 DNA reads as TGTGCCAGCAGTGTAGAGGGGGGATCTGATGGCTACACCTTC. It translates to CASSVEGGSDGYTF.

A word on this clone: A junction end diverges from the germline sequence, so it may reflect a read error. This chain uses TRBV28 with TRBJ1-5, with D maybe TRBD1 (5 bases). The CDR3 runs 15 residues. CDR1 and CDR2 from the germline V gene are MDHEN and SYDVKM. CDR3 in DNA: TGTGCCAGCAGTTTAGCAGGGAGTAGCAGTCAGCCCCAGCATTTT. Its protein is CASSLAGSSSQPQHF.

This chain connects TRBV6-5 to TRBJ2-7; a weak D match, TRBD1 (6 bases). CDR1 and CDR2 from the germline V gene are MNHEY and SVGAGI. Trimming left V 0 bases short and J 0 bases short, with 12 bases between. This CDR3 has 16 amino acids. The CDR3: CASSYSYWGRSYEQYF. Here the CDR3 DNA reads TGTGCCAGCAGTTACTCGTATTGGGGGCGCTCCTACGAGCAGTACTTC.

This chain uses TRBV7-4 with TRBJ1-1; tentatively, D is TRBD1 (5 bases). This CDR3 spans 13 amino acids. V was shortened by 1 base and J by 2 bases, with 5 bases between the two germline ends. Germline V lookup: CDR1 SGHVT, CDR2 SQSDAQ. This chain's CDR3 is CASSLGTNTEAFF. CDR3 DNA: TGTGCCAGCAGCTTAGGGACAAACACTGAAGCTTTCTTT.

The gene calls are TRBV9 and TRBJ2-1; no reliable D call. Germline values: CDR1 SGDLS, CDR2 YYNGEE. The V and J ends lost 2 bases and 11 bases respectively, with 17 bases between them. CDR3 size: 14 residues. CDR3 region: CASSVVGSQGKQFF. CDR3 nucleotides: TGTGCCAGCAGCGTCGTGGGTTCGCAAGGGAAGCAGTTCTTC.

This clone was detected only a few times. The rearrangement uses TRBV7-3 and TRBJ1-1; 7 bases are a match to TRBD1. Per the germline V gene, CDR1 is SGHTA and CDR2 is FQGTGA. CDR3 length: 15 amino acids. V dropped 2 bases and J dropped 5; count of bases not matched to a gene: 8. The CDR3 nucleotides read TGTGCCAGCAGCTTACGTAGGACAGGAAATACTGAAGCTTTCTTT. Residues: CASSLRRTGNTEAFF. The full variable domain, in which reference TRBV7-3 and TRBJ1-1 provide the parts outside the CDR3, is GAGVSQTPSNKVTEKGKYVELRCDPISGHTALYWYRQSLGQGPEFLIYFQGTGAADDSGLPNDRFFAVRPEGSVSTLKIQRTERGDSAVYLCASSLRRTGNTEAFFGQGTRLTVV.

The chain couples TRBV5-8 to TRBJ1-1, with D perhaps matching TRBD1 (5 bases). The CDR3 contains 12 residues. In germline, CDR1 is SGHTS, CDR2 YDEGEE. Trimming pared 5 bases from V and 11 bases from J, leaving 16 bases between. The CDR3 sequence: CASSKQGDRAFF. In nucleotides, the CDR3 is TGTGCCAGCAGTAAGCAGGGAGATAGGGCTTTCTTT. Drawing the rest from reference TRBV5-8 and TRBJ1-1, the complete variable domain is EAGVTQSPTHLIKTRGQQATLRCSPISGHTSVYWYQQALGLGLQFLLWYDEGEERNRGNFPPRFSGRQFPNYSSELNVNALELEDSALYLCASSKQGDRAFFGQGTRLTVV.

This clone was found a few times. This sequence joins TRBV11-3 and TRBJ2-1; tentative D call: TRBD1 (5 bases). The germline V gene has CDR1 SGHNT and CDR2 YENEEA. Deletions cut 1 base from V and 5 bases from J, with 12 bases between. There are 15 residues in the CDR3. Written as DNA, the CDR3 is TGTGCCAGCAGCTTAGGATGGCAGGGTAACAATGAGCAGTTCTTC. Protein product: CASSLGWQGNNEQFF. The variable domain in full, with the rest retrieved from reference TRBV11-3 and TRBJ2-1, is EAGVVQSPRYKIIEKKQPVAFWCNPISGHNTLYWYLQNLGQGPELLIRYENEEAVDDSQLPKDRFSAERLKGVDSTLKIQPAELGDSAVYLCASSLGWQGNNEQFFGPGTRLTVL.

The chain has TRBV7-3 and TRBJ2-2; D uncertain. Trimming left V 1 base short and J 2 bases short, with 11 bases between. From germline, CDR1 is SGHTA and CDR2 FQGTGA. The CDR3 sequence is 16 residues long. The CDR3 here is CASSLRAAFNTGELFF. DNA of the CDR3: TGTGCCAGCAGCTTAAGGGCAGCCTTTAACACCGGGGAGCTGTTTTTT.

The chain joins TRBV6-5 to TRBJ2-3; D gene ambiguous. The V gene lost 6 bases and the J gene lost 1 base, with 8 bases spanning the gap. Germline CDR1 is MNHEY and CDR2 is SVGAGI. This CDR3 is built from 13 residues. CDR3 region: CASRRPGTDTQYF. CDR3 DNA: TGTGCCAGCAGGAGGCCAGGCACAGATACGCAGTATTTT.

The chain uses TRBV6-5 and TRBJ1-5; D uncertain. Trimming removed 2 bases at V and 7 bases at J, with 12 bases between. CDR1 is MNHEY and CDR2 is SVGAGI in the germline V gene. The CDR3 totals 14 residues. CDR3 residues: CASSYLYSGQPQHF. CDR3 sequence (DNA): TGTGCCAGCAGTTACCTCTATTCGGGGCAGCCCCAGCATTTT.

This clone turned up a few times. The genes are TRBV7-2 and TRBJ1-2; 8 positions match TRBD1. After removal of 1 base from V and 10 bases from J, the junction contained 5 bases not matched to a gene. The CDR3 runs 13 residues. The V gene's germline CDR1 is SGHTA and CDR2 FQGNSA. The CDR3 DNA follows: TGTGCCAGCAGCTTAGAACAGGACAGGGCCTACACCTTC. It yields the protein CASSLEQDRAYTF. The full variable domain, its missing parts supplied by reference TRBV7-2 and TRBJ1-2, is GAGVSQSPSNKVTEKGKDVELRCDPISGHTALYWYRQSLGQGLEFLIYFQGNSAPDKSGLPSDRFSAERTGGSVSTLTIQRTQQEDSAVYLCASSLEQDRAYTFGSGTRLTVV.

CDR3 region: CASSSIGLYGTEAFF. DNA for the CDR3: TGTGCCAGCAGCTCCATCGGACTTTACGGCACTGAAGCTTTCTTT. The chain recombines TRBV28 with TRBJ1-1; the D is unclear. The ends were cut back, 6 bases at V and 4 bases at J, with 18 bases in the middle. The CDR3 runs to 15 residues. In germline, CDR1 is MDHEN, CDR2 SYDVKM.

This clone showed up just a few times. The V gene is TRBV7-3, the J gene TRBJ2-1; weak D call: TRBD2 (5 bases). V lost 2 bases to trimming and J lost 5 bases, with 13 bases between them. CDR1 is SGHTA and CDR2 is FQGTGA in the germline V gene. The CDR3 runs to 15 residues. CDR3 protein: CASSLGMAGHNEQFF. The CDR3 bases are TGTGCCAGCAGCTTAGGGATGGCGGGCCACAATGAGCAGTTCTTC.

The chain is built from TRBV5-1 and TRBJ2-1; tentative D call: TRBD1 (6 bases). This CDR3 comprises 15 residues. Trimming pared 3 bases from V and 4 bases from J, leaving 14 bases between. CDR1 SGHRS and CDR2 YFSETQ come from the germline V gene. The CDR3, as DNA: TGCGCCAGCAGCTCCCGGACAGTCGGGTACAATGAGCAGTTCTTC. Its translation is CASSSRTVGYNEQFF.

The chain employs TRBV7-6 and TRBJ1-3; the D is unclear. Germline CDR1 is SGHVS and CDR2 is FNYEAQ. The CDR3 length is 12 residues. Trimming left V 2 bases short and J 2 bases short, with 1 base between. The CDR3 sequence: CASSLTGNTIYF. The CDR3, as DNA: TGTGCCAGCAGCTTAACTGGAAACACCATATATTTT. Full variable domain (outside the CDR3, taken from reference TRBV7-6 and TRBJ1-3): GAGVSQSPRYKVTKRGQDVALRCDPISGHVSLYWYRQALGQGPEFLTYFNYEAQQDKSGLPNDRFSAERPEGSISTLTIQRTEQRDSAMYRCASSLTGNTIYFGEGSWLTVV.

This chain joins TRBV5-1 and TRBJ1-1; D is ambiguous. Germline-derived CDR1 and CDR2 are SGHRS and YFSETQ. With 0 bases removed from V and 0 bases from J, the gap between germline ends came to 6 bases. The CDR3 contains 14 residues. CDR3 loop: CASSLAGMNTEAFF. The DNA for the CDR3 is TGCGCCAGCAGCTTGGCGGGGATGAACACTGAAGCTTTCTTT.

The chain recombines TRBV6-1 with TRBJ2-5, with D perhaps assigned TRBD1 or TRBD2 (6 bases each). The CDR3 is made up of 15 amino acids. V lost 7 bases and J lost 1, with 16 bases in between. Germline-derived CDR1 and CDR2 are MNHNS and SASEGT. CDR3 in amino acids: CASKKEGGRQETQYF. CDR3 in DNA: TGTGCCAGCAAAAAAGAGGGGGGACGCCAAGAGACCCAGTACTTC.

V is TRBV7-2 and J is TRBJ2-1; 11 bases align to TRBD1. CDR1 is SGHTA, CDR2 FQGNSA, per germline. The CDR3 covers 16 residues. V was pared by 6 bases and J by 6 bases, with 10 bases of the junction left unmatched. The CDR3 DNA reads as TGTGCCAGCAGAAATTGGACAGGGGGCACGGGCAATGAGCAGTTCTTC. It encodes CASRNWTGGTGNEQFF.

This clone is deemed medium-sized (0.01 to 0.1%). V gene TRBV9 combines with J gene TRBJ2-7, with 10 bases that match TRBD1. This CDR3 is built from 15 residues. J gave up 4 bases and V 2 bases, and 6 bases lay outside the gene matches. Germline V gene lookup returns CDR1 SGDLS and CDR2 YYNGEE. The CDR3 is CASSVATGGVYEQYF. The CDR3 DNA sequence: TGTGCCAGCAGCGTCGCGACAGGGGGCGTTTACGAGCAGTACTTC.

This clone was counted a few times. The same CDR3 arises from other DNA sequences in this sample as well. The rearrangement joins TRBV5-1 to TRBJ1-2; the D is unclear. The CDR3 consists of 12 residues. Germline assignment: CDR1 SGHRS and CDR2 YFSETQ. Deletions cut 4 bases from V and 5 bases from J, with 9 bases between. Written as DNA, the CDR3 is TGCGCCAGCAGCCTCACGGATTATGGCTACACCTTC. Translating it yields CASSLTDYGYTF. Complete variable domain (other parts from reference TRBV5-1 and TRBJ1-2): KAGVTQTPRYLIKTRGQQVTLSCSPISGHRSVSWYQQTPGQGLQFLFEYFSETQRNKGNFPGRFSGRQFSNSRSEMNVSTLELGDSALYLCASSLTDYGYTFGSGTRLTVV.

V gene TRBV11-2 combines with J gene TRBJ1-2; tentatively, D is TRBD1 (6 bases). Per the germline V gene, CDR1 is SGHAT and CDR2 is FQNNGV. Trimming shortened V by 0 bases and J by 8 bases, and 10 bases separated the two germline ends. The CDR3 is 13 residues long. This CDR3 reads CASSLEGGRGYTF. CDR3 DNA: TGTGCCAGCAGCTTAGAGGGGGGCCGAGGCTACACCTTC.

By sample fraction, this clone is large (0.1 to 1%). J is TRBJ2-1 and V is TRBV28; 11 positions match TRBD1. This CDR3 comprises 15 residues. V gave up 2 bases and J gave up 3 bases; unmatched junction bases: 0. Germline V gene lookup returns CDR1 MDHEN and CDR2 SYDVKM. CDR3 in amino acids: CASSLGTGGYNEQFF. The DNA for the CDR3 is TGTGCCAGCAGTTTAGGGACAGGGGGCTACAATGAGCAGTTCTTC.

This clone was counted a single time. This chain joins TRBV7-9 and TRBJ2-7, with TRBD2 matching over 14 bases. CDR1 SEHNR and CDR2 FQNEAQ come from the germline V gene (reference sequence). Trimming at V came to 5 bases and at J to 0 bases, leaving 3 bases not matched to a gene. The CDR3 spans 16 residues. The CDR3 DNA reads TGTGCCAGCAGCCCGGGGACTAGCGGGGGCTCCTACGAGCAGTACTTC. Translating gives CASSPGTSGGSYEQYF. Using reference TRBV7-9 and TRBJ2-7 for the parts outside the CDR3, the full variable domain is DTGVSQNPRHKITKRGQNVTFRCDPISEHNRLYWYRQTLGQGPEFLTYFQNEAQLEKSRLLSDRFSAERPKGSFSTLEIQRTEQGDSAMYLCASSPGTSGGSYEQYFGPGTRLTVT.

The sample holds a few counts of this clone. The identical CDR3 is also encoded by other nucleotide sequences in the sample. The rearrangement joins TRBV4-2 to TRBJ2-3; 13 bases are shared with TRBD2. Trimming cost V 4 bases and J 5 bases; bases outside gene matches: 0. This CDR3 is 14 amino acids long. CDR1 is LGHNA, CDR2 YNFKEQ, per germline. The CDR3 loop is CASSRTSGGDTQYF. The CDR3 nucleotides are TGTGCCAGCAGCCGGACTAGCGGGGGAGATACGCAGTATTTT.

CDR3 DNA: TGCGCCAGCAGCCCCCGGGACCGCCTGAATGAAAAACTGTTTTTT. Translation gives CASSPRDRLNEKLFF. V gene TRBV4-3 combines with J gene TRBJ1-4; D may be TRBD1 (5 bases). This CDR3 has 15 residues. V lost 4 bases and J lost 5, with 14 bases in between. The V gene's germline CDR1 is LGHNA and CDR2 YSLEER.